The 14 T cell receptor beta chains presented below share a single source sample, sequenced in a study of beta chain features in type 1 diabetes. Study findings and constraints: Shortening of TCRB CDR3s, moderate but significant, appeared in all four CD4+ subsets of Type 1 diabetes patients.

The isolated RNA, all of it, was reverse transcribed, so expressed TCRB transcripts were what got sequenced. Some clones are missing from TCRdb's copy, which holds only in-frame ones; the method was immunoSEQ multiplex PCR. The repertoire includes about 150,000 clones, approximately 13% of them detected once, and around 1.4% sits in the top ten. Antigens of these TCRs are unknown. Sequenced material: central memory CD4+ T cells from blood. Receptor source: a man between 18 and 29 years old with type 1 diabetes.

The chain employs TRBV4-2 and TRBJ1-2; 11 positions match TRBD1. Losses at the gene ends were 0 bases for V and 8 bases for J; bases not matched to a gene: 11. The V gene's germline CDR1 is LGHNA and CDR2 YNFKEQ. The CDR3 runs to 17 residues. CDR3: CASSQEVAGQGVLGYTF. The CDR3 nucleotides are TGTGCCAGCAGCCAAGAAGTGGCGGGACAGGGGGTCCTCGGCTACACCTTC.

This clone has just a few counts. The chain links TRBV2 to TRBJ2-5; D ambiguous. The V end lost 4 bases, the J end lost 7 bases, and 16 bases lay between the germline ends. This CDR3 has 14 residues. Germline lookup yields CDR1 SNHLY and CDR2 FYNNEI. The CDR3 loop reads CASSARTTLGTQYF. For the CDR3, the DNA is TGTGCCAGCAGTGCAAGGACCACCCTGGGGACCCAGTACTTC. Based on the CDR3 plus reference TRBV2 and TRBJ2-5, the full variable domain is EPEVTQTPSHQVTQMGQEVILRCVPISNHLYFYWYRQILGQKVEFLVSFYNNEISEKSEIFDDQFSVERPDGSNFTLKIRSTKLEDSAMYFCASSARTTLGTQYFGPGTRLLVL.

Only a few counts were recorded for this clone. The V and J genes are TRBV30 and TRBJ2-2, with 8 nucleotides matching TRBD1. Trimming cost V 3 bases and J 3 bases; bases outside gene matches: 9. Germline V CDR1 and CDR2: GTSNPN, SVGIG (reference sequence). CDR3 length: 16 residues. The CDR3 sequence is CAWRVIGQGDTGELFF. The CDR3 coding sequence is TGTGCCTGGAGGGTTATTGGACAGGGAGACACCGGGGAGCTGTTTTTT.

The sample holds a few counts of this clone. V and J are TRBV13 and TRBJ2-5; TRBD2 matches at 9 bases. From germline, CDR1 is PRHDT and CDR2 FYEKMQ (reference sequence). After removal of 6 bases from V and 8 bases from J, the junction contained 10 bases not matched to a gene. The CDR3 runs to 14 residues. CDR3 loop: CASSYGLAGPTQYF. CDR3 nucleotides: TGTGCCAGCAGTTACGGGCTAGCGGGACCAACCCAGTACTTC.

The chain couples TRBV6-6 to TRBJ1-5; D unclear. The CDR3 has 15 amino acids. V was pared by 0 bases and J by 4 bases, with 10 bases between. CDR1 MNHNY and CDR2 SVGAGI come from the germline V gene (reference sequence). CDR3 region: CASSYSVRTNQPQHF. CDR3 coding DNA: TGTGCCAGCAGTTACTCGGTCAGGACGAATCAGCCCCAGCATTTT.

This clone was seen a handful of times. CDR3 sequence: CASKRKGYNEQFF. CDR3 nucleotide sequence: TGTGCCAGCAAGCGCAAGGGGTACAATGAGCAGTTCTTC. This sequence joins TRBV6-1 and TRBJ2-1; possible D gene TRBD1, 5 bases. The CDR3 covers 13 residues. Trimming cost V 7 bases and J 4 bases, with 11 bases left between them. Germline V gene data show CDR1 as MNHNS and CDR2 as SASEGT.

Only a few counts were recorded for this clone. CDR3 region: CASSPPQGRHYNEQFF. In nucleotides, the CDR3 is TGCGCCAGCAGTCCCCCTCAGGGCCGTCACTACAATGAGCAGTTCTTC. The chain joins TRBV23-1 to TRBJ2-1, with D maybe TRBD1 (5 bases). TRBV23-1 is assigned to the ORF class and has an uncertain function. Trimming took 4 bases from V and 3 from J, leaving 16 bases between them. The CDR3 is 16 amino acids.

The J gene is TRBJ2-3, the V gene TRBV4-1; 7 bases match TRBD1. Germline-derived CDR1 and CDR2 are MGHRA and YSYEKL. The CDR3 has 15 amino acids. V shed 1 base and J 2 bases; nucleotides not matched to a gene: 3. CDR3 residues: CASSQVQGVTDTQYF. In DNA, the CDR3 is TGCGCCAGCAGCCAAGTCCAGGGGGTCACAGATACGCAGTATTTT.

This clone was seen repeatedly, ten times or more. The genes are TRBV7-9 and TRBJ1-1; D is unclear. This CDR3 has 14 residues. Germline CDR1 and CDR2: SEHNR and FQNEAQ (reference sequence). Trimming took 2 bases from V and 1 from J, leaving 8 bases between them. The CDR3 DNA sequence: TGTGCCAGCAGCTTACAGAGCGGGAACACTGAAGCTTTCTTT. Amino acid sequence: CASSLQSGNTEAFF.

In its sample, this clone was seen a few times. The chain employs TRBV18 and TRBJ1-1, with D tentatively TRBD1 (5 bases). V lost 4 bases and J lost 3, with 15 bases in between. This CDR3 has 15 amino acids. In germline, CDR1 is KGHSH, CDR2 LQKENI. CDR3 DNA: TGTGCCAGCTCACTCAACAGCAAGGGGTACACTGAAGCTTTCTTT. This gives the protein CASSLNSKGYTEAFF.

This clone has more than one count but fewer than ten. The DNA for the CDR3 is TGTGCCAGCAGTTTAGGGAGGCTAGCGGGGACCTATCGCGCCGAGCAGTACTTC. Protein sequence: CASSLGRLAGTYRAEQYF. The chain joins TRBV27 to TRBJ2-7; 9 nucleotides match TRBD2. CDR1 MNHEY and CDR2 SMNVEV come from the germline V gene (reference sequence). The J segment lost 6 bases and the V segment lost 2 bases, leaving 17 bases of the junction unmatched. The CDR3 sequence is 18 residues long.

This clone was observed a few times. The chain has TRBV5-8 and TRBJ2-7, with D unresolved. The germline CDR1 and CDR2 sequences are SGHTS and YDEGEE. V was trimmed by 1 base and J by 6 bases, leaving 5 bases between them. The length of the CDR3 is 11 residues. The CDR3 sequence is CASSLYGEQYF. In DNA form, the CDR3 reads TGTGCCAGCAGCTTGTACGGCGAGCAGTACTTC.

The chain uses TRBV7-9 and TRBJ2-7; 8 nucleotides agree with TRBD2. This CDR3 has 12 residues. V was clipped by 5 bases and J by 9 bases; unmatched bases: 6. Per the germline V gene, CDR1 is SEHNR and CDR2 is FQNEAQ (reference sequence). CDR3 sequence (DNA): TGTGCCAGCAGCACCTCCGGGGGGGTGCAGTACTTC. Protein: CASSTSGGVQYF.

This rearrangement joins TRBV14 to TRBJ2-7; maybe TRBD2 (5 bases). This CDR3 is 14 amino acids long. Trimming left V 1 base short and J 2 bases short, with 9 bases between. Per the germline V gene, CDR1 is SGHDN and CDR2 is FVKESK. CDR3 coding DNA: TGTGCCAGCAGCCAAGCCCTCGGGGCCTACGAGCAGTACTTC. Translation gives CASSQALGAYEQYF.